Listed here are 6 T cell receptor beta chains from one sample, sequenced in a study of cytomegalovirus exposure and HLA in healthy donors listed by TCRdb under 2017. The library was built by means of the immunoSEQ multiplex PCR assay. A mixture of 60 forward primers for TCR Vbeta segments and 13 reverse primers for TCR Jbeta segments was used in the multiplex PCR. The table was pulled from immuneACCESS by TCRdb, which kept in-frame rearrangements only. Such tables lose some clones; where checked, under half of the loss comes from unresolved V genes, and the rest has no known cause. Recorded for this sample are more than 100,000 clones; more than 80% of them occurred a single time. Jointly, the top ten make up 1% of the sample. The sample consisted of PBMCs. The receptors derive from a middle-aged man in good health and CMV-seronegative.

The rearrangement links TRBV6-6 to TRBJ2-1, with D perhaps TRBD2 (6 bases). The germline V and J ends were trimmed by 6 bases and 6 bases, with 21 bases remaining between them. This CDR3 is built from 16 residues. Germline CDR1 is MNHNY and CDR2 is SVGAGI (reference sequence). CDR3 protein: CASSLQSGDHLNEQFF. The CDR3, as DNA: TGTGCCAGCAGCCTACAGTCGGGGGATCACCTCAATGAGCAGTTCTTC.

This clone was counted a few times. The chain uses TRBV7-2 and TRBJ2-1, with 11 bases fitting TRBD2. The V segment lost 5 bases and the J segment 5 bases; nucleotides outside the gene matches: 17. The CDR3 runs 19 residues. Per the germline V gene, CDR1 is SGHTA and CDR2 is FQGNSA. For the CDR3, the DNA is TGTGCCAGCAGCCCCACGTGGGTTAGCGGGGGGGGCTTGAACAATGAGCAGTTCTTC. This sequence encodes CASSPTWVSGGGLNNEQFF.

The chain has TRBV6-5 and TRBJ1-3; D remains unclear. The germline V and J ends were trimmed by 8 bases and 1 base, with 12 bases remaining between them. CDR3 size: 14 residues. Germline V CDR1 and CDR2: MNHEY, SVGAGI. The CDR3 DNA follows: TGTGCCAGCCATGTGGCGGGTTCTGGAAACACCATATATTTT. It yields the protein CASHVAGSGNTIYF.

The chain is built from TRBV10-3 and TRBJ2-3, with 7 bases fitting TRBD1. The J segment lost 1 base and the V segment lost 6 bases, leaving 7 bases of the junction unmatched. This CDR3 region has 15 residues. Germline V CDR1 and CDR2: ENHRY, SYGVKD. The CDR3 DNA is TGTGCCATCAGCCAGGGGGTGGATCGCACAGATACGCAGTATTTT. It is translated as CAISQGVDRTDTQYF.

This clone was found a few times. The chain couples TRBV10-3 to TRBJ1-3, with D perhaps matching TRBD1 (6 bases). CDR1 is ENHRY and CDR2 is SYGVKD in the germline V gene. V was trimmed by 4 bases and J by 2 bases, leaving 12 bases between them. The CDR3 is made up of 15 amino acids. CDR3 in amino acids: CAISGNRDPGNTIYF. The CDR3 DNA reads TGTGCCATCAGTGGGAACAGGGATCCTGGAAACACCATATATTTT.

The chain combines TRBV5-6 with TRBJ2-7; 7 bases are shared with TRBD2. Germline V gene lookup returns CDR1 SGHDT and CDR2 YYEEEE. V was clipped by 7 bases and J by 2 bases; unmatched bases: 12. The CDR3 runs 15 residues. The CDR3 region has the DNA TGTGCCAGCGGGGGAGGGGCTAGCGGAACCTACGAGCAGTACTTC. Translation gives CASGGGASGTYEQYF.